The clone carrying this TCR beta chain has at least ten counts. Establishment of the diagnosis relied upon clinical symptoms, serum thyroxine, TRAb, thyroid ultrasound and orbital computed tomography. These data are taken from a study of Graves' ophthalmopathy and Graves' hyperthyroidism. Amplified TCR beta CDR3 regions were obtained using RNA transcripts as template. First-round RT-PCR relied on HTBI primers, and a second-round multiplex PCR came next. MiXCR, run by TCRdb on the multiplex PCR reads, gives a single entry per CDR3 protein. The sample holds 350,000 to 450,000 distinct CDR3 sequences, roughly 21% seen once. V lost 7 bases, J lost 7 bases, and 14 bases lay in between. The germline V gene encodes CDR1 MNHNS and CDR2 SASEGT. The CDR3 totals 14 residues.

The TCR comes from a woman under 30 with stable Graves' hyperthyroidism. V gene TRBV6-1 combines with J gene TRBJ1-6; TRBD1 is a possible D gene (5 bases). The sample comprised peripheral blood. The CDR3 coding sequence is TGTGCCAGCACTCGGGCAGGGTTGAATTCACCCCTCCACTTT. Residues: CASTRAGLNSPLHF.